This TCR beta chain is drawn from a study of blood T cell repertoires in COVID-19. Trimming cost V 2 bases and J 7 bases; bases outside gene matches: 9. The CDR3 has 15 residues. The germline gives CDR1 LGHDT, CDR2 YNNKEL (reference sequence). Symptom resolution, clearance, or two negative PCRs marked the recovered donors of Cohort 3. In the study's own analysis: Quantification of nucleated cells was approximated via reference gene primer amplification. Only in-frame clones appear in the TCRdb table, and some are missing; sequencing was by immunoSEQ multiplex PCR. V and J calls plus clone size are reproduced from that table; the DNA served to infer D and trimming. This table has a few hundred thousand clones, roughly 85% appearing once.

The sequence was collected from a woman between 45 and 65 years old who had recovered from COVID-19. Sequenced sample: PBMCs or T cells enriched from blood (not recorded which). V gene TRBV3-1 (or the pseudogene TRBV3-2) combines with J gene TRBJ2-7, with TRBD2 identical over 9 bases. As DNA, the CDR3 is TGTGCCAGCAGCCAAAGGAGCGGGAGGTGGGAAGAGCAGTACTTC. It yields the protein CASSQRSGRWEEQYF.